The next 26 T cell receptor beta chains were all read from a single sample in a study of breast tumors, draining lymph nodes, adjacent tissues. Axillary draining lymph nodes of breast cancer patients supplied the node samples. TCRdb independently ran MiXCR on the multiplex PCR reads; one entry per CDR3 protein. The table shows 200,000 to 300,000 distinct CDR3 sequences, with over 25% occurring only once. The sequencing sample was made of axillary lymph node tissue. The source of these receptors is a female donor with breast cancer. Some clones in this sample may be carry-over from other donors' samples.

This clonotype was seen a handful of times. V gene TRBV5-6 combines with J gene TRBJ2-2; D is undetermined. The CDR3 totals 17 residues. Trimming cost V 1 base and J 7 bases, with 20 bases left between them. Germline CDR1 is SGHDT and CDR2 is YYEEEE. DNA for the CDR3: TGTGCCAGCAGCTTGCGGACCCGCCCGGGCTTCGGCGGGGAGCTGTTTTTT. It is translated as CASSLRTRPGFGGELFF. Full variable domain (outside the CDR3, taken from reference TRBV5-6 and TRBJ2-2): DAGVTQSPTHLIKTRGQQVTLRCSPKSGHDTVSWYQQALGQGPQFIFQYYEEEERQRGNFPDRFSGHQFPNYSSELNVNALLLGDSALYLCASSLRTRPGFGGELFFGEGSRLTVL.

In its sample, this clonotype was seen many times. This chain's CDR3 is CASSSYRGPDEKLFF. The CDR3 DNA reads TGTGCCAGCAGCTCCTACAGGGGGCCCGATGAAAAACTGTTTTTT. The V call is TRBV5-8, the J call TRBJ1-4, with 9 bases that match TRBD1. CDR3 length: 15 amino acids. Trimming cost V 3 bases and J 6 bases; bases outside gene matches: 6. In germline, CDR1 is SGHTS, CDR2 YDEGEE.

The chain joins TRBV7-9 to TRBJ1-2, with TRBD1 matching 10 bases. V was pared by 6 bases and J by 3 bases, with 19 bases of the junction left unmatched. The CDR3 extends over 19 amino acids. Germline V gives CDR1 SEHNR, CDR2 FQNEAQ (reference sequence). The CDR3 DNA reads TGTGCCAGCAGTTTAACCGTCGGGACAGGGGTTAAAAAGGACTATGGCTACACCTTC. Translated: CASSLTVGTGVKKDYGYTF.

This clonotype was seen a few times. This may arise from a read error, as a much more abundant clone is one base away. The V and J genes are TRBV7-2 and TRBJ2-2, with D perhaps matching TRBD2 (5 bases). Germline-derived CDR1 and CDR2 are SGHTA and FQGNSA. The ends were cut back, 8 bases at V and 3 bases at J, with 16 bases in the middle. The CDR3 sequence is 15 residues long. The chain's CDR3 is CASGSNGVHTGELFF. CDR3 nucleotides: TGTGCCAGCGGCTCCAACGGGGTCCACACCGGGGAGCTGTTTTTT.

This clonotype was seen many times. V and J are TRBV11-3 and TRBJ2-3; D not resolved. Germline assignment: CDR1 SGHNT and CDR2 YENEEA. This CDR3 region has 13 residues. Trimming pared 4 bases from V and 1 base from J, leaving 6 bases between. The CDR3 coding sequence is TGTGCCAGCAGCTATCCAGGCACAGATACGCAGTATTTT. This sequence encodes CASSYPGTDTQYF.

In its sample, this clonotype was seen many times. The chain is built from TRBV24-1 and TRBJ2-1; perhaps TRBD1 as D (6 bases). This CDR3 contains 16 residues. Germline V CDR1 and CDR2: KGHDR, SFDVKD. With 4 bases removed from V and 4 bases from J, the gap between germline ends came to 16 bases. CDR3 in DNA: TGTGCCACCAGTGACACGGACAGCCTAAATTACAATGAGCAGTTCTTC. This sequence encodes CATSDTDSLNYNEQFF.

This chain connects TRBV3-1 to TRBJ2-3; 10 bases fit TRBD1. The junction had 8 bases not matched to a gene; V was cut back by 2 bases and J by 6 bases. Germline CDR1 is LGHDT and CDR2 is YNNKEL (reference sequence). This CDR3 has 16 amino acids. The CDR3 coding sequence is TGTGCCAGCAGCCAATGGAGACAGGGGGCAAGGGATACGCAGTATTTT. This encodes CASSQWRQGARDTQYF.

Only one count was recorded for this clonotype. The chain carries TRBV15 and TRBJ2-2, with D uncertain. Trimming removed 3 bases from V and 1 base from J, with 6 bases in between. The CDR3 runs to 14 residues. Germline values: CDR1 LNHNV, CDR2 YYDKDF (reference sequence). The CDR3 is CATSRVWNTGELFF. Written as DNA, the CDR3 is TGTGCCACCAGCAGGGTATGGAACACCGGGGAGCTGTTTTTT.

This clonotype was recorded at least ten times. The chain recombines TRBV9 with TRBJ2-3; TRBD2 is a possible D gene (6 bases). The germline gives CDR1 SGDLS, CDR2 YYNGEE. The V gene lost 3 bases and the J gene lost 1 base, with 9 bases spanning the gap. The CDR3 is 14 amino acids. CDR3: CASSGTTGTDTQYF. The DNA for the CDR3 is TGTGCCAGCAGCGGGACTACCGGCACAGATACGCAGTATTTT.

This clonotype was detected only a few times. This chain joins TRBV30 and TRBJ2-2; D is ambiguous. The CDR3 runs 13 residues. The ends were cut back, 2 bases at V and 7 bases at J, with 11 bases in the middle. Germline V lookup: CDR1 GTSNPN, CDR2 SVGIG (reference sequence). The CDR3 protein is CAWSFLGIGELFF. Here the CDR3 DNA reads TGTGCCTGGAGTTTTCTGGGTATCGGGGAGCTGTTTTTT.

At least ten counts were recorded for this clonotype. This rearrangement joins TRBV25-1 to TRBJ2-6; 7 bases line up with TRBD2. J was trimmed by 3 bases and V by 3 bases; bases with no gene match: 8. CDR1 is MGHDK and CDR2 is SYGVNS in the germline V gene. The CDR3 sequence is 17 residues long. This CDR3 is CASSDFGGRSGANVLTF. CDR3 sequence (DNA): TGTGCCAGCAGTGATTTTGGCGGGAGAAGTGGGGCCAACGTCCTGACTTTC.

This clonotype was found many times. This chain connects TRBV5-4 to TRBJ2-7; D is possibly TRBD1 or TRBD2 (6 bases each). The CDR3 extends over 15 amino acids. CDR1 and CDR2 (germline): SGHNT, YYREEE (reference sequence). V was pared by 4 bases and J by 2 bases, with 16 bases between. The CDR3 region is CASSLGTRGTYEQYF. DNA of the CDR3: TGTGCCAGCAGCCTAGGGACACGGGGGACCTACGAGCAGTACTTC.

This clonotype has a count of ten or more. V gene TRBV19 combines with J gene TRBJ1-4; D uncertain. Germline V gene sequence: CDR1 LNHDA, CDR2 SQIVND (reference sequence). Trimming pared 7 bases from V and 7 bases from J, leaving 19 bases between. The CDR3 runs 15 residues. The CDR3 is CASKSSPVVGEKLFF. The CDR3 DNA sequence: TGTGCCAGTAAATCCTCACCCGTCGTAGGTGAAAAACTGTTTTTT.

This clonotype was seen a few times. Relative to the germline gene, one junction end is altered; a read error may explain this. This sequence joins TRBV5-4 and TRBJ2-3; TRBD2 might be the D (6 bases). CDR3 length: 14 residues. Per germline, CDR1 SGHNT and CDR2 YYREEE (reference sequence). The CDR3 DNA reads as TGTGCCAGCAGCTTCGGACTAACCACAGATGCGCAGTATTTT. Amino acid sequence: CASSFGLTTDAQYF.

This clonotype was seen many times. The gene calls are TRBV30 and TRBJ2-5, with 10 bases matching TRBD2. Germline lookup yields CDR1 GTSNPN and CDR2 SVGIG (reference sequence). V lost 2 bases to trimming and J lost 0 bases; unmatched junction nucleotides: 3. The CDR3 runs 15 residues. The DNA for the CDR3 is TGTGCCTGGAGTAAAGGACTAGCGGACCAAGAGACCCAGTACTTC. Residues: CAWSKGLADQETQYF.

In this sample, this clonotype turned up many times. This chain uses TRBV5-8 with TRBJ1-6, with 7 nucleotides matching TRBD1. Per germline, CDR1 SGHTS and CDR2 YDEGEE. There are 14 residues in the CDR3. V trimming: 2 bases; J trimming: 10 bases; junction bases outside the gene matches: 6. CDR3: CASSFRDSGSPLHF. Here the CDR3 DNA reads TGTGCCAGCAGCTTCCGGGACAGTGGGTCACCCCTCCACTTT.

This clonotype came up many times. The chain uses TRBV7-9 and TRBJ2-2, with D perhaps given as TRBD1 or TRBD2 (5 bases each). CDR1 is SEHNR, CDR2 FQNEAQ, per germline (reference sequence). CDR3 length: 14 amino acids. V was cut by 3 bases and J by 4 bases, with 9 bases left in between. The CDR3 spells CASSLAGSTGELFF. The CDR3 DNA reads TGTGCCAGCAGCTTGGCAGGGAGCACCGGGGAGCTGTTTTTT.

In its sample, this clonotype was seen many times. This chain connects TRBV6-2 or TRBV6-3 to TRBJ2-2, with 11 nucleotides matching TRBD1. The CDR3 has 17 amino acids. The J segment lost 4 bases and the V segment lost 7 bases, leaving 11 bases of the junction unmatched. Germline V gene lookup returns CDR1 MNHEY and CDR2 SVGEGT. For the CDR3, the DNA is TGTGCCAGCACCCCCCTTCCCGGGACAGGGGGCACCGGGGAGCTGTTTTTT. Its translation: CASTPLPGTGGTGELFF.

Note on this clonotype: A much more abundant neighbour one base away suggests this may be a read error. V gene TRBV5-1 combines with J gene TRBJ2-1, with a possible D match to TRBD2 (6 bases). Looked up from germline, CDR1 is SGHRS and CDR2 is YFSETQ. This CDR3 spans 14 amino acids. V was pared by 4 bases and J by 13 bases, with 21 bases between. DNA of the CDR3: TGCGCCAGCAGCCGGGGGTATCGTGGGGAGACCCAGTTCTTC. Its translation: CASSRGYRGETQFF.

This clonotype has a count of ten or more. The rearrangement uses TRBV13 and TRBJ2-5, with TRBD2 identical over 11 bases. The V gene end was trimmed by 6 bases and the J gene end by 4 bases; junction bases not matched to a gene: 13. This CDR3 spans 17 amino acids. Germline V gene lookup returns CDR1 PRHDT and CDR2 FYEKMQ (reference sequence). CDR3: CASSRPPLAGGRETQYF. CDR3 coding DNA: TGTGCCAGCAGTCGACCTCCCCTAGCGGGAGGTCGAGAGACCCAGTACTTC.

For this clonotype: A much larger clone lies a single base off, so this may be a read error. The rearrangement links TRBV20-1 to TRBJ1-2; weak D call: TRBD1 (5 bases). Germline V gene sequence: CDR1 DFQATT, CDR2 SNEGSKA (reference sequence). V lost 5 bases and J 10 bases, leaving 20 bases between the germline ends. The CDR3 consists of 13 residues. CDR3 amino acids: CSAPPYGGTAYTF. The CDR3 DNA sequence: TGCAGTGCTCCCCCCTATGGGGGAACGGCCTACACCTTC.

This clonotype was found once. This may stem from a read error, because a much larger clone lies one nucleotide away. V is TRBV5-1 and J is TRBJ2-2; TRBD2 agrees at 8 bases. With 2 bases clipped from V and 6 bases from J, the junction kept 12 bases outside the gene matches. Germline V lookup: CDR1 SGHRS, CDR2 YFSETQ. This CDR3 has 17 amino acids. The CDR3 DNA sequence: TGCGCCAGCAGCTTTGGGACTAGAGGGAGCGTATCCGGGGAGCTGTTTTTT. Its protein product is CASSFGTRGSVSGELFF.

The chain has TRBV28 and TRBJ2-1; 16 nucleotides align to TRBD2. Germline CDR1 MDHEN, CDR2 SYDVKM. J gave up 3 bases and V 5 bases, and 7 bases lay outside the gene matches. There are 18 residues in the CDR3. The DNA of the CDR3 is TGTGCCAGCAGTACCGGGACTAGCGGGAGGGGAATCTACAATGAGCAGTTCTTC. This translates into CASSTGTSGRGIYNEQFF.

CDR3 in amino acids: CASIHGQAGDSNTQYF. DNA for the CDR3: TGTGCCAGCATTCACGGACAGGCGGGAGACAGCAATACGCAGTATTTT. The chain uses TRBV6-5 and TRBJ2-3, with D perhaps TRBD1 or TRBD2 (7 bases each). Germline CDR1 and CDR2: MNHEY and SVGAGI. V was cut by 7 bases and J by 7 bases, with 24 bases left in between. The CDR3 runs 16 residues.

Regarding this clonotype: Here the CDR3 omits its conserved ending phenylalanine or tryptophan, so a read error is the likely source. The DNA is left out, because the CDR3 cannot be placed on it with certainty; the CDR3 is given as TCRdb lists it. The J gene is TRBJ2-1, the V gene TRBV24-1. The length of the CDR3 is 14 amino acids, counting both ends. Germline loops: CDR1 KGHDR, CDR2 SFDVKD. The CDR3 is CATSEGTWSNEQLL.

The table lists this clonotype with a count of one. A much larger clonotype is one base distant, so this may be a read error. This sequence joins TRBV11-1 and TRBJ2-1; D gene uncertain. The CDR3 is 16 amino acids. Germline V lookup: CDR1 SGHAT, CDR2 FQDESV (reference sequence). CDR3 residues: CASSLAGSSSHNEQFF. DNA of the CDR3: TGTGCCAGCAGCTTAGCCGGCAGCTCCTCCCACAATGAGCAGTTCTTC.